This T cell receptor beta chain was recovered during a study of cytomegalovirus exposure and HLA in healthy donors. Whole-study context: Among fewer than 500 genotyped donors, approximately 80% fell in the Caucasian-associated ancestry cluster.

Although they were nominally healthy when sampled, donors likely had unrecorded immune exposures. This PCR relied on a set of 60 Vbeta primers and 13 Jbeta primers. Generated by immunoSEQ multiplex PCR, the TCRdb table keeps only in-frame clones and is missing some. The repertoire table contains about 130,000 clones. CDR3 length: 15 residues. Source material: PBMCs. V usage is TRBV21-1 and J usage is TRBJ1-1. TRBV21-1 is marked as a pseudogene. The clonotype was recovered from a woman in her thirties or forties in good health and CMV-seropositive. CDR3 DNA: TGTGCCAGCAGCAAACGCGGGAAAGGGAACACTGAAGCTTTCTTT. Its translation: CASSKRGKGNTEAFF.